This T cell receptor beta chain was sequenced in a study of blood T cell repertoires in COVID-19. Here immunoSEQ multiplex PCR was the method, and the copy in TCRdb shows in-frame clones only, minus some. The profile shows roughly 68,000 clones, 65% to 85% of them singletons. Sequencing was done on a sample of peripheral blood. This receptor was identified in a woman aged 45-65 years with acute or convalescent COVID-19.

CDR3 in DNA: TGTGCCAGCAGCCCTGGAGGGACAGGTGCTGGAAACACCATATATTTT. This encodes CASSPGGTGAGNTIYF. The chain uses TRBV5-4 and TRBJ1-3; TRBD1 matches at 8 bases. V shed 4 bases, J shed 2 bases, and the junction held 8 bases outside the gene matches. CDR3 length: 16 residues. The germline CDR1 and CDR2 sequences are SGHNT and YYREEE (reference sequence).